A selection of T cell receptor beta chains follows, all from one sample in a study of T-cell memory formation after mild COVID-19. TCRdb itself ran the 5' RACE reads through MiXCR, one entry per CDR3 protein. The profile shows roughly 480,000 distinct CDR3 sequences, nearly 25% of them singletons. Material: PBMCs or a T cell subset sorted from them (not recorded which). The receptors originated from an adult woman who had mild COVID-19 (a few samples of this study predate the infection). Cell type and time point are not known. CDR3s include the opening cysteine and the closing phenylalanine or tryptophan. D genes are given only for firm matches. The listing skips clone size in some rows; elsewhere it reads once, few, many or a size class.

TRBJ1-2	TRBD1	TRBV10-2	NA	CASRDSTYGYTF	TGCGCCAGCCGGGACAGTACCTATGGCTACACCTTC
TRBJ2-7	NA	TRBV12-3/TRBV12-4	NA	CASSSPGQNYEQYF	TGTGCCAGCAGTTCTCCGGGACAAAACTACGAGCAGTACTTC
TRBJ2-7	TRBD1	TRBV27	few	CASSPRTGGVDEQYF	TGTGCCAGCAGTCCACGGACAGGGGGCGTCGACGAGCAGTACTTC
TRBJ1-4	TRBD1	TRBV20-1	NA	CSARQGAIEKLFF	TGCAGTGCCAGGCAGGGGGCCATTGAAAAACTGTTTTTT
TRBJ2-1	NA	TRBV14	NA	CASSQDILDYEQFF	TGTGCCAGCAGCCAAGATATACTAGACTATGAGCAGTTCTTC
TRBJ2-1	TRBD2	TRBV29-1	few	CSSNGASGSPSEHEQFF	TGCAGCAGCAATGGGGCTAGCGGGAGCCCATCCGAACATGAGCAGTTCTTC
TRBJ1-1	NA	TRBV4-2	NA	CASSQAGVTDTEAFF	TGTGCCAGCAGCCAAGCAGGGGTTACGGACACTGAAGCTTTCTTT
TRBJ1-5	NA	TRBV20-1	few	CSAPPFGGDQPQHF	TGCAGTGCTCCTCCCTTCGGGGGAGATCAGCCCCAGCATTTT
TRBJ2-2	TRBD2	TRBV3-1	NA	CASSRLAGGPGELFF	TGTGCCAGCAGCCGCTTAGCGGGAGGCCCCGGGGAGCTGTTTTTT
TRBJ2-5	NA	TRBV25-1	NA	CASSESGVRRETQYF	TGTGCCAGCAGTGAATCTGGGGTGAGACGAGAGACCCAGTACTTC
TRBJ1-2	TRBD1	TRBV2	few	CASSGGRQGRNGYTF	TGTGCCAGCAGTGGGGGGAGACAGGGCAGGAATGGCTACACCTTC
TRBJ2-2	TRBD2	TRBV7-8	NA	CASGGGTGELFF	TGTGCCAGCGGGGGGGGAACCGGGGAGCTGTTTTTT
TRBJ2-5	NA	TRBV11-2	few	CASTTSTAQETQYF	TGTGCCAGCACCACATCGACAGCTCAAGAGACCCAGTACTTC
TRBJ2-2	NA	TRBV5-1	NA	CASSLEGPGNTGELFF	TGCGCCAGCAGCTTGGAAGGGCCAGGAAACACCGGGGAGCTGTTTTTT
TRBJ2-1	TRBD2	TRBV20-1	few	CSARAGTGTPNNEQFF	TGCAGTGCCCGAGCGGGAACGGGGACTCCGAACAATGAGCAGTTCTTC
TRBJ1-2	NA	TRBV14	NA	CASSLAGGPHGYTF	TGTGCCAGCAGCCTCGCCGGGGGGCCTCATGGCTACACCTTC
TRBJ2-3	NA	TRBV3-1	few	CASWHRSTDTQYF	TGTGCCAGCTGGCACAGGTCTACAGATACGCAGTATTTT
TRBJ2-2	NA	TRBV19	NA	CASSILSSGPGGLFF	TGTGCCAGTAGTATTCTGTCTTCAGGGCCCGGGGGGCTGTTTTTT
TRBJ2-4	NA	TRBV7-8	NA	CASSTPARGNIQYF	TGTGCCAGCAGCACCCCGGCACGTGGGAACATTCAGTACTTC
TRBJ2-5	NA	TRBV20-1	NA	CSAPGNQETQYF	TGCAGTGCTCCAGGGAATCAAGAGACCCAGTACTTC
TRBJ2-1	TRBD1	TRBV5-1	few	CASSLWGYLQGASNEQFF	TGCGCCAGCAGCTTGTGGGGATACTTACAGGGGGCCAGCAATGAGCAGTTCTTC
TRBJ2-1	NA	TRBV7-3	many	CASSSSGEQFF	TGTGCCAGCAGTTCAAGTGGGGAGCAGTTCTTC
TRBJ2-1	NA	TRBV20-1	NA	CSAPRRNNEQFF	TGCAGTGCGCCCAGAAGGAACAATGAGCAGTTCTTC
TRBJ2-6	TRBD2	TRBV7-2	NA	CAIRGREARGANVLTF	TGTGCCATCCGGGGGCGGGAGGCTCGTGGGGCCAACGTCCTGACTTTC
TRBJ1-1	NA	TRBV4-1	few	CASSQPYRFDGNTEAFF	TGCGCCAGCAGCCAACCTTATAGGTTCGACGGTAACACTGAAGCTTTCTTT
TRBJ2-1	NA	TRBV4-3	few	CASSQEVSWSSYNEQFF	TGCGCCAGCAGCCAAGAGGTTAGTTGGAGCTCCTACAATGAGCAGTTCTTC
TRBJ2-2	NA	TRBV5-1	NA	CASSEGESTGELFF	TGCGCCAGCAGCGAGGGCGAAAGTACCGGGGAGCTGTTTTTT
TRBJ1-2	NA	TRBV10-3	NA	CAIVRPLGYTF	TGTGCCATCGTCAGGCCGTTGGGCTACACCTTC
TRBJ2-7	NA	TRBV19	NA	CASSITGLQGEQYF	TGTGCCAGTAGTATTACAGGGCTCCAAGGAGAGCAGTACTTC
TRBJ1-6	NA	TRBV7-6	NA	CASSLAGLEGSPLHF	TGTGCCAGCAGCTTAGCAGGGCTGGAGGGTTCACCCCTCCACTTT
TRBJ1-6	NA	TRBV7-2	NA	CASSLLAQGNSPLHF	TGTGCCAGCAGCTTACTTGCGCAGGGGAATTCACCCCTCCACTTT
TRBJ2-2	NA	TRBV27	few	CASSLGAVTGELFF	TGTGCCAGCAGTTTAGGGGCCGTGACCGGGGAGCTGTTTTTT
TRBJ2-1	TRBD1	TRBV18	many	CASSRQGSSYNEQFF	TGTGCCAGCTCACGACAGGGGAGCTCCTACAATGAGCAGTTCTTC
TRBJ1-1	NA	TRBV19	NA	CASRKVNRGNTEAFF	TGTGCCAGTAGGAAGGTTAACCGCGGGAACACTGAAGCTTTCTTT
TRBJ2-4	NA	TRBV20-1	few	CSASPWPAIAKNIQYF	TGCAGTGCTTCCCCCTGGCCAGCTATAGCCAAAAACATTCAGTACTTC
TRBJ2-6	TRBD2	TRBV3-1	NA	CASSQGAGAGANVLTF	TGTGCCAGCAGCCAAGGAGCGGGGGCCGGGGCCAACGTCCTGACTTTC
TRBJ1-1	NA	TRBV9	NA	CASSGRGSTEAFF	TGTGCCAGCAGCGGACGGGGGAGCACTGAAGCTTTCTTT
TRBJ2-7	TRBD2	TRBV6-2/TRBV6-3	NA	CASSYRTAGVSEQYF	TGTGCCAGCAGTTACAGGACAGCGGGAGTCTCCGAGCAGTACTTC
TRBJ2-5	TRBD1	TRBV7-3	NA	CASSWTGATQETQYF	TGTGCCAGCAGCTGGACAGGGGCGACTCAAGAGACCCAGTACTTC
TRBJ2-2	NA	TRBV30	NA	CAWGETGELFF	TGTGCCTGGGGCGAAACCGGGGAGCTGTTTTTT
TRBJ2-5	TRBD2	TRBV12-3/TRBV12-4	NA	CASSLSGRAPETQYF	TGTGCCAGCAGCCTTAGCGGGAGGGCCCCAGAGACCCAGTACTTC
TRBJ2-3	NA	TRBV7-2	few	CASSNSPGPRTDTQYF	TGTGCCAGCAGCAACTCTCCGGGACCCCGCACAGATACGCAGTATTTT
TRBJ1-1	NA	TRBV20-1	NA	CSARDVMNTEAFF	TGCAGTGCCCGGGACGTTATGAACACTGAAGCTTTCTTT
TRBJ1-1	TRBD1	TRBV7-9	few	CASSSTGGDTEAFF	TGTGCCAGCAGCTCAACAGGGGGAGACACTGAAGCTTTCTTT
TRBJ2-1	NA	TRBV3-1	few	CASSQDIVGALHNEQFF	TGTGCCAGCAGCCAAGATATCGTAGGGGCGCTTCATAATGAGCAGTTCTTC
TRBJ1-4	NA	TRBV5-1	NA	CASSLMTGTNEKLFF	TGCGCCAGCAGCTTGATGACAGGAACTAATGAAAAACTGTTTTTT
TRBJ1-2	NA	TRBV20-1	few	CSARQGDNYGYTF	TGCAGTGCTAGGCAGGGAGATAACTATGGCTACACCTTC
TRBJ2-2	NA	TRBV12-3/TRBV12-4	NA	CASTKSDFYGELFF	TGTGCCAGCACCAAGTCTGACTTTTACGGGGAGCTGTTTTTT